This T cell receptor (beta chain) was recorded in a study of T cells in localized non-small cell lung cancer. Broader study findings: As only one tumor region underwent sequencing, heterogeneity remains possible.

The repertoire was sequenced with immunoSEQ multiplex PCR; TCRdb's copy has only in-frame clones and lacks some. The sample contains fewer than 25,000 clones, about 90% of which appear only once. Only one count was recorded for this clone. The antigen is not known. This receptor was taken from a woman aged 35-70 years with stage I lung adenocarcinoma. The sequenced sample was peripheral blood, obtained before any cancer treatment.

The CDR3 coding sequence is TGTGCCAGCTCACCACCGGGTTTGGGTCCCAGCTACGAGCAGTACTTC. The encoded protein is CASSPPGLGPSYEQYF. V usage is TRBV18 and J usage is TRBJ2-7; D is unresolved. The V gene lost 0 bases and the J gene lost 3 bases, with 15 bases spanning the gap. Germline values: CDR1 KGHSH, CDR2 LQKENI. There are 16 residues in the CDR3. Drawing the rest from reference TRBV18 and TRBJ2-7, the complete variable domain is NAGVMQNPRHLVRRRGQEARLRCSPMKGHSHVYWYRQLPEEGLKFMVYLQKENIIDESGMPKERFSAEFPKEGPSILRIQQVVRGDSAAYFCASSPPGLGPSYEQYFGPGTRLTVT.